The present T cell receptor beta chain was sequenced within a study of OX40 agonist ivuxolimab in advanced cancers. Across the whole study: Partial responses, seen in three patients, involved one hepatocellular carcinoma and two cutaneous melanomas.

Profiling relied on immunoSEQ multiplex PCR, and the TCRdb table lists in-frame clones only, not all of them. The profile shows 50,000 to 70,000 clones, over 65% of them singletons. The V gene's germline CDR1 is SGHRS and CDR2 YFSETQ. The CDR3 has 15 residues. Trimming stripped 0 bases from V and 3 bases from J, with 10 bases between. Whole-study results and caveats: The study did not work out the antigen specificity of the expanded peripheral T cells. By week 6 at 0.1 to 3.0 mg/kg, blood CD4+ and CD8+ T cells had expanded clonally.

Turning to this clone: Its antigen is not known.

The chain employs TRBV5-1 and TRBJ1-5; D unclear. The sequence was obtained from an adult with an advanced solid tumor such as melanoma, head and neck, liver or kidney cancer. This material consisted of CD4+ or CD8+ T cells sorted from blood, taken in a trial of the OX40 agonist ivuxolimab. The CDR3 spells CASSLGSGPNQPQHF. The CDR3 DNA reads as TGCGCCAGCAGCTTGGGATCGGGCCCCAATCAGCCCCAGCATTTT.